These 5 T cell receptor beta chains came from one sample sequenced in a study of CD8 T cells in ankylosing spondylitis. TCRdb used MiXCR to reprocess the 5' RACE reads, holding one entry per CDR3 protein. This table has about 160,000 distinct CDR3 sequences, under 45% appearing once. Sequencing was done on a sample of synovial fluid, either unsorted or a sorted T cell fraction (not recorded which). These receptors came from a male donor with ankylosing spondylitis.

The chain uses TRBV13 and TRBJ2-1, with 9 bases matching TRBD2. From germline, CDR1 is PRHDT and CDR2 FYEKMQ (reference sequence). The CDR3 runs to 14 residues. Trimming removed 4 bases from V and 8 bases from J; junction bases left unmatched: 6. The CDR3: CASSSSGLADEQFF. CDR3 DNA sequence: TGTGCCAGCAGCTCATCGGGACTAGCCGATGAGCAGTTCTTC. The variable domain in full, with the rest retrieved from reference TRBV13 and TRBJ2-1, is AAGVIQSPRHLIKEKRETATLKCYPIPRHDTVYWYQQGPGQDPQFLISFYEKMQSDKGSIPDRFSAQQFSDYHSELNMSSLELGDSALYFCASSSSGLADEQFFGPGTRLTVL.

This clonotype was counted between two and nine times. The V gene is TRBV20-1, the J gene TRBJ2-1; TRBD1 matches 8 bases. The CDR3 contains 13 residues. V gave up 5 bases and J gave up 3 bases; unmatched junction bases: 3. From germline, CDR1 is DFQATT and CDR2 SNEGSKA (reference sequence). The CDR3 DNA follows: TGCAGTGCTTCCGGGACAGGCTACAATGAGCAGTTCTTC. It codes for CSASGTGYNEQFF.

The rearrangement links TRBV28 to TRBJ2-7; 9 bases fit TRBD1. Trimming removed 6 bases from V and 4 bases from J; junction bases left unmatched: 13. The CDR3 has 16 amino acids. In germline, CDR1 is MDHEN, CDR2 SYDVKM. The CDR3 nucleotides are TGTGCCAGCAGCCCCCCAGAGGGACAGGGTGTTTACGAGCAGTACTTC. Translation: CASSPPEGQGVYEQYF.

The chain employs TRBV5-1 and TRBJ1-2, with D unresolved. This CDR3 has 12 residues. Trimming shortened V by 3 bases and J by 4 bases, and 7 bases separated the two germline ends. Germline values: CDR1 SGHRS, CDR2 YFSETQ. CDR3 residues: CASSSDPYGYTF. CDR3 in DNA: TGCGCCAGCAGCTCGGACCCCTATGGCTACACCTTC.

The chain recombines TRBV20-1 with TRBJ1-2; D not resolved. Germline CDR1 DFQATT, CDR2 SNEGSKA (reference sequence). V dropped 3 bases and J dropped 5 bases, with 7 bases sitting between them. The CDR3 length is 11 residues. The CDR3 spells CSARTIYGYTF. For the CDR3, the DNA is TGCAGTGCTAGGACCATTTATGGCTACACCTTC.